Listed here is a single TCR beta chain. Its target is not known. The sample belongs to a study of cytomegalovirus exposure and HLA in healthy donors. Study-wide points: In vitro data verified a few CMV-associated chains as specific for CMV antigens. Cytomegalovirus association was listed for about 150 TCR beta chains. Common viral pathogens seemed to be connected with several of the most significant clusters, according to a later analysis. A missense variant in DCLRE1C was later tied to TCR beta V- and J-gene trimming.

PCR employed 60 Vbeta and 13 Jbeta primers. Produced via immunoSEQ multiplex PCR; TCRdb's table is partial and in-frame only. Among approximately 170,000 clones listed, about 76% were seen once. Losses at the gene ends were 4 bases for V and 5 bases for J; bases not matched to a gene: 6. CDR1 is WNHNN and CDR2 is SYGVQD in the germline V gene (reference sequence). This CDR3 contains 15 residues. The specimen sequenced was PBMCs. The chain uses TRBV10-1 and TRBJ1-1, with 11 bases that match TRBD1. The receptor's source is a woman in her 40s in good health and CMV-seropositive. The CDR3 sequence is CASSVGTGGETEAFF. The CDR3 DNA follows: TGCGCCAGCAGTGTGGGGACAGGGGGGGAGACTGAAGCTTTCTTT.